This entry concerns a single T cell receptor (beta chain). The sample belongs to a study of blood T cell repertoires in COVID-19. Germline CDR1 reads MDHEN; CDR2 reads SYDVKM. Trimming stripped 2 bases from V and 4 bases from J, with 6 bases between. The CDR3 runs 12 residues. Clones were read by immunoSEQ multiplex PCR, and TCRdb kept only the in-frame ones, dropping some. The profile shows about 230,000 clones, 75% to 85% of them singletons. The rearrangement links TRBV28 to TRBJ2-7; unclear D gene. Sequenced input: peripheral blood. The sequence was obtained from a woman aged 50 to 60 with acute or convalescent COVID-19. CDR3 sequence (DNA): TGTGCCAGCAGTTTAACTCGATACGAGCAGTACTTC. Amino acids: CASSLTRYEQYF. Based on the CDR3 plus reference TRBV28 and TRBJ2-7, the full variable domain is DVKVTQSSRYLVKRTGEKVFLECVQDMDHENMFWYRQDPGLGLRLIYFSYDVKMKEKGDIPEGYSVSREKKERFSLILESASTNQTSMYLCASSLTRYEQYFGPGTRLTVT.